The 28 T cell receptor beta chains below all came from one sample that was sequenced in a study of neurological immune-mediated disorders. From the 5' RACE reads, TCRdb called clonotypes with MiXCR, one entry per CDR3 protein. The data show 80,000 to 100,000 distinct CDR3 sequences, with around 3.6% seen just once and about 3% held by the top ten. The sample comprised PBMCs. These receptors came from a woman in her 50s with multiple sclerosis.

This clonotype was picked up many times. V and J are TRBV5-1 and TRBJ1-2, with a possible D match to TRBD1 (5 bases). The CDR3 has 17 amino acids. V lost 4 bases, J lost 0 bases, and 19 bases lay in between. Germline V lookup: CDR1 SGHRS, CDR2 YFSETQ. The CDR3 spells CASSPGRAPITNYGYTF. In nucleotides, the CDR3 is TGCGCCAGCAGCCCTGGCAGGGCACCAATCACTAACTATGGCTACACCTTC. Full variable domain (missing parts from reference TRBV5-1 and TRBJ1-2): KAGVTQTPRYLIKTRGQQVTLSCSPISGHRSVSWYQQTPGQGLQFLFEYFSETQRNKGNFPGRFSGRQFSNSRSEMNVSTLELGDSALYLCASSPGRAPITNYGYTFGSGTRLTVV.

This clonotype was recorded at least ten times. The chain is built from TRBV20-1 and TRBJ1-5, with 7 bases matching TRBD1. The CDR3 sequence is 13 residues long. Per the germline V gene, CDR1 is DFQATT and CDR2 is SNEGSKA (reference sequence). V was pared by 3 bases and J by 7 bases, with 6 bases of the junction left unmatched. CDR3 nucleotide sequence: TGCAGTGCTAGCATAGGGGGCAGACAGCCCCAGCATTTT. Its translation is CSASIGGRQPQHF.

This clonotype was seen at least ten times. CDR3 amino acids: CSVIRGVDEKSYEQYF. As DNA, the CDR3 is TGCAGCGTGATAAGAGGGGTGGACGAGAAATCCTACGAGCAGTACTTC. V usage is TRBV29-1 and J usage is TRBJ2-7; the D gene could be TRBD1 or TRBD2 (5 bases each). Germline-derived CDR1 and CDR2 are SQVTM and ANQGSEA. The CDR3 runs 16 residues. V dropped 6 bases and J dropped 1 base, with 22 bases sitting between them.

This clonotype turned up a few times. The chain employs TRBV20-1 and TRBJ1-1; no definite D call. Germline V CDR1 and CDR2: DFQATT, SNEGSKA (reference sequence). The V end lost 7 bases, the J end lost 0 bases, and 12 bases lay between the germline ends. The CDR3 runs to 13 residues. Here the CDR3 reads CSDSQKMNTEAFF. DNA of the CDR3: TGCAGTGATAGCCAAAAGATGAACACTGAAGCTTTCTTT.

V usage is TRBV6-5 and J usage is TRBJ2-2; D unclear. This CDR3 has 16 residues. V lost 2 bases, J lost 2 bases, and 12 bases lay in between. Germline V CDR1 and CDR2: MNHEY, SVGAGI. In DNA, the CDR3 is TGTGCCAGCAGTTACCCGACGTCAGCCAACACCGGGGAGCTGTTTTTT. The encoded protein is CASSYPTSANTGELFF.

The sample holds many counts of this clonotype. This chain uses TRBV4-1 with TRBJ2-7, with 9 bases matching TRBD2. Germline V gene lookup returns CDR1 MGHRA and CDR2 YSYEKL. The V segment lost 1 base and the J segment 4 bases; nucleotides outside the gene matches: 5. The CDR3 consists of 15 residues. CDR3 DNA sequence: TGCGCCAGCAGCCAAGGCCTAGCGGGGATGTACGAGCAGTACTTC. Its protein product is CASSQGLAGMYEQYF.

The V and J genes are TRBV29-1 and TRBJ1-4, with D possibly matching TRBD1 (6 bases). With 5 bases removed from V and 8 bases from J, the gap between germline ends came to 18 bases. Germline assignment: CDR1 SQVTM and CDR2 ANQGSEA. The CDR3 has 14 residues. CDR3 protein: CSVSRAQQGEKLFF. The CDR3 bases are TGCAGCGTTTCCCGAGCCCAGCAGGGGGAAAAACTGTTTTTT.

This clonotype came up many times. The CDR3 spells CASSFPRGRTEAFF. As DNA, the CDR3 is TGTGCCAGCAGCTTCCCGAGGGGGCGAACTGAAGCTTTCTTT. J is TRBJ1-1 and V is TRBV7-9; 7 positions match TRBD1. Germline V gives CDR1 SEHNR, CDR2 FQNEAQ (reference sequence). This CDR3 spans 14 amino acids. The trim removed 3 bases at V and 5 bases at J, leaving 6 bases unmatched.

This clonotype has just a few counts. A single base separates this from a much larger clone, so it may be a read error. The V and J genes are TRBV10-3 and TRBJ2-7; D gene ambiguous. This CDR3 region has 11 residues. CDR1 is ENHRY, CDR2 SYGVKD, per germline. Trimming shortened V by 6 bases and J by 7 bases, and 10 bases separated the two germline ends. The CDR3 DNA sequence: TGTGCCATCAGGGGCGTAGAAGAGCAGTACTTC. It is translated as CAIRGVEEQYF.

The table lists this clonotype with many counts. V usage is TRBV5-1 and J usage is TRBJ1-1; D ambiguous. The ends were cut back, 1 base at V and 0 bases at J, with 7 bases in the middle. This CDR3 has 14 residues. Germline-derived CDR1 and CDR2 are SGHRS and YFSETQ. DNA of the CDR3: TGCGCCAGCAGCTTGAAGGCAGTGAACACTGAAGCTTTCTTT. Its translation is CASSLKAVNTEAFF.

The V and J genes are TRBV20-1 and TRBJ2-4, with no clear D. Trimming removed 3 bases at V and 3 bases at J, with 9 bases between. Germline CDR1 is DFQATT and CDR2 is SNEGSKA (reference sequence). The CDR3 extends over 13 amino acids. For the CDR3, the DNA is TGCAGTGCTAGCGGCCATGGCAAAAACATTCAGTACTTC. Residues: CSASGHGKNIQYF.

This clonotype appeared many times. The V gene is TRBV7-9, the J gene TRBJ2-3; weak D call: TRBD2 (5 bases). The germline CDR1 and CDR2 sequences are SEHNR and FQNEAQ (reference sequence). V was shortened by 2 bases and J by 5 bases, with 14 bases between the two germline ends. This CDR3 region has 15 residues. CDR3 amino acids: CASSLSTNGRDTQYF. CDR3 nucleotides: TGTGCCAGCAGCTTATCGACAAATGGGAGAGATACGCAGTATTTT.

Many counts were recorded for this clonotype. The chain employs TRBV7-2 and TRBJ2-5, with 8 bases that match TRBD2. The CDR3 has 16 amino acids. The V segment lost 5 bases and the J segment 7 bases; nucleotides outside the gene matches: 15. CDR1 SGHTA and CDR2 FQGNSA come from the germline V gene. CDR3 nucleotides: TGTGCCAGCAGCGAAGGCCTAGCGGGTGGTCGGTCGACCCAGTACTTC. Translated, it gives CASSEGLAGGRSTQYF.

This clonotype was counted at least ten times. This chain's CDR3 is CSAPLAGGDEQFF. As DNA, the CDR3 is TGCAGTGCTCCCCTAGCGGGGGGTGATGAGCAGTTCTTC. The chain links TRBV20-1 to TRBJ2-1, with 11 bases fitting TRBD2. CDR1 and CDR2 (germline): DFQATT, SNEGSKA (reference sequence). The CDR3 loop spans 13 amino acids. The junction had 5 bases not matched to a gene; V was cut back by 5 bases and J by 8 bases.

The table lists this clonotype with a few counts. This may be a read error, as it is one base from a much larger clone. This chain links TRBV20-1 with TRBJ2-2, with D unresolved. The germline gives CDR1 DFQATT, CDR2 SNEGSKA (reference sequence). The CDR3 loop spans 16 amino acids. V shed 0 bases and J shed 0 bases, with 11 bases lying between them. CDR3 nucleotides: TGCAGTGCTAGAGATTGGGTCCGCACGAACACCGGGGAGCTGTTTTTT. Residues: CSARDWVRTNTGELFF.

This clonotype has ten or more counts. The chain carries TRBV20-1 and TRBJ2-5; D might be TRBD2 (7 bases). The CDR3 is made up of 14 amino acids. V was cut by 6 bases and J by 5 bases, with 19 bases left in between. The germline CDR1 and CDR2 sequences are DFQATT and SNEGSKA (reference sequence). CDR3 in DNA: TGCAGTGCCTCCATCGGGGGGCCCGGGGAGACCCAGTACTTC. Its translation: CSASIGGPGETQYF.

This clonotype was recorded at least ten times. The V and J genes are TRBV9 and TRBJ2-3; the D is unclear. The CDR3 spans 14 residues. Trimming took 7 bases from V and 2 from J, leaving 14 bases between them. Looked up from germline, CDR1 is SGDLS and CDR2 is YYNGEE. CDR3 sequence reads: CASAPASPTDTQYF. CDR3 nucleotide sequence: TGTGCCAGCGCTCCGGCCAGCCCCACAGATACGCAGTATTTT.

This clonotype was detected many times. The chain joins TRBV4-3 to TRBJ2-5; D could derive from TRBD1 or TRBD2 (6 bases each). Germline CDR1 is LGHNA and CDR2 is YSLEER. Between the trimmed V and J ends, which lost 0 bases and 5 bases, there was a span of 16 bases. The CDR3 is 16 residues long. The CDR3 region is CASSQDMWGAGETQYF. The CDR3 coding sequence is TGCGCCAGCAGCCAAGATATGTGGGGGGCCGGGGAGACCCAGTACTTC.

There are many counts of this clonotype. This rearrangement joins TRBV5-6 to TRBJ1-3; 7 bases line up with TRBD1. Germline V gene lookup returns CDR1 SGHDT and CDR2 YYEEEE. The CDR3 is made up of 14 amino acids. The junction had 5 bases not matched to a gene; V was cut back by 4 bases and J by 4 bases. Written as DNA, the CDR3 is TGTGCCAGCAGCCTAACAGGGGTAGGAAACACCATATATTTT. Protein sequence: CASSLTGVGNTIYF.

This clonotype was recorded many times. The V call is TRBV7-6, the J call TRBJ1-5, with D uncertain. Germline lookup yields CDR1 SGHVS and CDR2 FNYEAQ. The CDR3 contains 13 residues. V was trimmed by 3 bases and J by 5 bases, leaving 8 bases between them. CDR3 coding DNA: TGTGCCAGCAGCTTTCGGCCGGATCAGCCCCAGCATTTT. Amino acid sequence: CASSFRPDQPQHF.

In regard to this clonotype: This may stem from a read error, because a much larger clone lies one nucleotide away. The chain couples TRBV20-1 to TRBJ2-2; TRBD2 agrees at 9 bases. This CDR3 has 14 residues. The ends lost 2 bases at V and 3 bases at J; junction bases unmatched: 1. Germline lookup yields CDR1 DFQATT and CDR2 SNEGSKA (reference sequence). The CDR3 DNA reads TGCAGTGCTAGACTAGCGGGGTACACCGGGGAGCTGTTTTTT. Its protein product is CSARLAGYTGELFF.

This clonotype has more than one count but fewer than ten. The chain uses TRBV6-1 and TRBJ2-7; 7 bases align to TRBD1. Germline V gives CDR1 MNHNS, CDR2 SASEGT. J lost 5 bases, V lost 7 bases, and 8 bases had no gene match. The CDR3 is 13 residues long. The CDR3 sequence is CASIQGVPNEQYF. CDR3 nucleotides: TGTGCCAGCATCCAGGGGGTTCCGAACGAGCAGTACTTC.

This clonotype has a count of ten or more. This sequence joins TRBV11-2 and TRBJ2-1; possibly TRBD1 for D (5 bases). Germline V gene lookup returns CDR1 SGHAT and CDR2 FQNNGV. The CDR3 covers 16 residues. Trimming cost V 1 base and J 10 bases, with 20 bases left between them. CDR3 nucleotide sequence: TGTGCCAGCAGCTTAGGATCAGTAACAGGTTTTTCGGAGCAGTTCTTC. This encodes CASSLGSVTGFSEQFF. The variable domain in full, with the rest retrieved from reference TRBV11-2 and TRBJ2-1, is EAGVAQSPRYKIIEKRQSVAFWCNPISGHATLYWYQQILGQGPKLLIQFQNNGVVDDSQLPKDRFSAERLKGVDSTLKIQPAKLEDSAVYLCASSLGSVTGFSEQFFGPGTRLTVL.

This clonotype was counted ten times or more. The rearrangement links TRBV5-1 to TRBJ2-1; 11 bases are shared with TRBD2. The CDR3 runs 13 residues. V trimming: 7 bases; J trimming: 7 bases; junction bases outside the gene matches: 4. Germline V gives CDR1 SGHRS, CDR2 YFSETQ. The CDR3 nucleotides are TGCGCCAGCGGCGCTAGCGGGGGGAATGAGCAGTTCTTC. Protein sequence: CASGASGGNEQFF.

This clonotype was seen many times. The V and J genes are TRBV20-1 and TRBJ1-5, with no clear D. The CDR3 is 13 residues long. V was shortened by 3 bases and J by 6 bases, with 12 bases between the two germline ends. Germline V gene sequence: CDR1 DFQATT, CDR2 SNEGSKA (reference sequence). The CDR3 here is CSARWGNSQPQHF. CDR3 sequence (DNA): TGCAGTGCTAGGTGGGGTAACAGTCAGCCCCAGCATTTT.

This clonotype was counted at least ten times. The rearrangement uses TRBV20-1 and TRBJ2-7; tentative D call: TRBD2 (5 bases). The germline V gene has CDR1 DFQATT and CDR2 SNEGSKA (reference sequence). This CDR3 region has 13 residues. The germline V and J ends were trimmed by 0 bases and 3 bases, with 9 bases remaining between them. CDR3 sequence reads: CSARDTGYYEQYF. CDR3 coding DNA: TGCAGTGCTAGAGATACGGGGTACTACGAGCAGTACTTC.

Comment on this clonotype: A much more abundant neighbour one base away suggests this may be a read error. V and J are TRBV6-5 and TRBJ1-1; D unresolved. Deletions cut 2 bases from V and 11 bases from J, with 9 bases between. Germline V lookup: CDR1 MNHEY, CDR2 SVGAGI. The CDR3 extends over 11 amino acids. As DNA, the CDR3 is TGTGCCAGCAGTTACGACCCGGAGGCTTTCTTT. Its translation is CASSYDPEAFF.

At least ten counts were recorded for this clonotype. The rearrangement links TRBV20-1 to TRBJ2-3; 8 nucleotides agree with TRBD2. From germline, CDR1 is DFQATT and CDR2 SNEGSKA (reference sequence). The length of the CDR3 is 17 residues. The V and J ends lost 2 bases and 0 bases, in that order; junction bases with no gene match: 10. Here the CDR3 reads CSARMSPAGDSTDTQYF. The CDR3, as DNA: TGCAGTGCTAGAATGAGTCCAGCGGGGGATAGCACAGATACGCAGTATTTT.